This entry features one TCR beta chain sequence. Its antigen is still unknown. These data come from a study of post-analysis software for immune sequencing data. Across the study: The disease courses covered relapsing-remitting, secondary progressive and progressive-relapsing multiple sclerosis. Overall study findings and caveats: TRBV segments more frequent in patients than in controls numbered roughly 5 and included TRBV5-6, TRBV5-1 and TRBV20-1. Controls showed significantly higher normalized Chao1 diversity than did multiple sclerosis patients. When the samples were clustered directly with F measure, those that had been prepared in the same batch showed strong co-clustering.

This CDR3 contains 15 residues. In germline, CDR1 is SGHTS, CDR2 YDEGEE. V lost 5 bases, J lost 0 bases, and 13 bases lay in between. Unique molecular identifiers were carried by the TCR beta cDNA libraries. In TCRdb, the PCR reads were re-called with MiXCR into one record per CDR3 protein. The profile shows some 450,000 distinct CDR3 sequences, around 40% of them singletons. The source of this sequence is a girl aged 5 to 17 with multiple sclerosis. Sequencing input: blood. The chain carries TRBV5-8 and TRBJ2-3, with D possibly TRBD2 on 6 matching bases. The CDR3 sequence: CASRPGVASTDTQYF. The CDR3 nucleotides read TGTGCCAGCAGACCGGGGGTTGCCAGCACAGATACGCAGTATTTT.